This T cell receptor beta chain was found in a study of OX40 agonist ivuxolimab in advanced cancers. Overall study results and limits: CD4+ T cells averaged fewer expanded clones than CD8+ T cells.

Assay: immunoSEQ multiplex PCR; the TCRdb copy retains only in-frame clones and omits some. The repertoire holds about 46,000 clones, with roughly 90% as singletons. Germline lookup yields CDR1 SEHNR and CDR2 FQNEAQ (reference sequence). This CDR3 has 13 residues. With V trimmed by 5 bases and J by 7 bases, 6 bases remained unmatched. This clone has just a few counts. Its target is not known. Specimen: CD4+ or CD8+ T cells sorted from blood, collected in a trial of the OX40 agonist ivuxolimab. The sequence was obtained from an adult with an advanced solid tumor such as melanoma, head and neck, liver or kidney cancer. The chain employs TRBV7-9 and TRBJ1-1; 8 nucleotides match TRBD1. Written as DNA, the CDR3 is TGTGCCAGCAGCCCGGGGACAGGCGTTGAAGCTTTCTTT. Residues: CASSPGTGVEAFF.